The next 22 T cell receptor beta chains were all read from a single sample in a study of human T cells and chemical hapten exposure. Regarding time point: patch test 3, about 24 weeks after DPC sensitization. The sample's treatment: therapeutic diphenylcyclopropenone sensitization with weekly scalp DPC. Using its own MiXCR run on the RACE reads, TCRdb lists one record per CDR3 protein. This table has about 30,000 distinct CDR3 sequences, approximately 6% appearing once. Sequences were derived from whole blood, sampled in connection with sensitization to the hapten diphenylcyclopropenone (DPC). Source of these receptors: a man younger than 45 with alopecia areata. Some clones in this sample may be carry-over from other donors' samples.

By share of the sample, this clonotype is medium-sized (0.01 to 0.1%). The DNA of the CDR3 is TGCAGCGTTGAAGATCAACTGGGGAATTATGGCTACACCTTC. Its translation: CSVEDQLGNYGYTF. The J gene is TRBJ1-2, the V gene TRBV29-1; D uncertain. This CDR3 has 14 residues. Germline-derived CDR1 and CDR2 are SQVTM and ANQGSEA. The V and J ends lost 0 bases and 5 bases respectively, with 13 bases between them.

This clonotype was recorded at least ten times. The chain recombines TRBV20-1 with TRBJ2-7; TRBD1 matches at 7 bases. The V segment lost 3 bases and the J segment 0 bases; nucleotides outside the gene matches: 2. Germline assignment: CDR1 DFQATT and CDR2 SNEGSKA (reference sequence). The CDR3 extends over 13 amino acids. This CDR3 is CSASRTGSYEQYF. The DNA for the CDR3 is TGCAGTGCTAGTAGGACAGGCTCCTACGAGCAGTACTTC.

This clonotype was counted at least ten times. The gene calls are TRBV7-6 and TRBJ1-5; a possible D gene is TRBD1 (6 bases). This CDR3 has 14 amino acids. The germline V gene encodes CDR1 SGHVS and CDR2 FNYEAQ. The V end was cut by 5 bases, the J end by 3 bases, with 11 bases between. In nucleotides, the CDR3 is TGTGCCAGCAGCCCCGGACAGCCCAATCAGCCCCAGCATTTT. It translates to CASSPGQPNQPQHF.

This clonotype was seen repeatedly, ten times or more. The V gene is TRBV12-3 or TRBV12-4, the J gene TRBJ1-1, with D perhaps TRBD1 (5 bases). CDR3 length: 11 residues. Trimming shortened V by 7 bases and J by 5 bases, and 8 bases separated the two germline ends. As DNA, the CDR3 is TGTGCCAGCACCAGGGAAACTGAAGCTTTCTTT. As protein: CASTRETEAFF.

The chain combines TRBV20-1 with TRBJ1-2; D is uncertain. CDR3 length equals 13 residues. The germline gives CDR1 DFQATT, CDR2 SNEGSKA (reference sequence). V was shortened by 0 bases and J by 0 bases, with 5 bases between the two germline ends. CDR3 nucleotide sequence: TGCAGTGCTAGAGAGGGGACTAACTATGGCTACACCTTC. Its protein is CSAREGTNYGYTF.

This clonotype appeared many times. The rearrangement uses TRBV24-1 and TRBJ2-6, with no clear D. Germline CDR1 is KGHDR and CDR2 is SFDVKD. V lost 3 bases, J lost 0 bases, and 17 bases lay in between. This CDR3 region has 19 residues. For the CDR3, the DNA is TGTGCCACCAGTGATGCTCCAGGCATCCTTTTCTCTGGGGCCAACGTCCTGACTTTC. Protein: CATSDAPGILFSGANVLTF.

This clonotype was detected ten times or more. The chain uses TRBV25-1 and TRBJ2-5; D ambiguous. CDR3 size: 14 residues. Germline CDR1 is MGHDK and CDR2 is SYGVNS. V shed 3 bases and J shed 1 base, with 9 bases lying between them. The CDR3 loop is CASSDGQVQETQYF. In nucleotides, the CDR3 is TGTGCCAGCAGTGACGGGCAGGTCCAAGAGACCCAGTACTTC.

This sequence joins TRBV30 and TRBJ2-3, with TRBD1 as a possible D gene (6 bases). V dropped 5 bases and J dropped 0 bases, with 9 bases sitting between them. The V gene's germline CDR1 is GTSNPN and CDR2 SVGIG (reference sequence). There are 13 residues in the CDR3. CDR3 region: CAWGQPSTDTQYF. Here the CDR3 DNA reads TGTGCCTGGGGACAGCCTAGCACAGATACGCAGTATTTT.

This rearrangement joins TRBV23-1 to TRBJ2-3; D might be TRBD2 (6 bases). TRBV23-1 is noted as an ORF with a role that remains uncertain. V lost 4 bases to trimming and J lost 3 bases, with 17 bases between them. There are 16 residues in the CDR3. CDR3 loop: CASSPRESHSTDTQYF. CDR3 DNA sequence: TGCGCCAGCAGTCCCCGGGAGAGCCATTCTACAGATACGCAGTATTTT.

This clonotype was seen ten or more times. The rearrangement joins TRBV19 to TRBJ2-2; no definite D call. This CDR3 has 13 residues. Germline V gene sequence: CDR1 LNHDA, CDR2 SQIVND (reference sequence). V was pared by 5 bases and J by 1 base, with 5 bases between. The CDR3 DNA reads TGTGCCAGTAGTGACCTGAACACCGGGGAGCTGTTTTTT. Its translation: CASSDLNTGELFF.

This clonotype occurred many times. The chain joins TRBV29-1 to TRBJ1-1; perhaps TRBD1 as D (6 bases). The V end was cut by 4 bases, the J end by 1 base, with 10 bases between. The germline V gene has CDR1 SQVTM and CDR2 ANQGSEA. The CDR3 consists of 13 residues. The CDR3, as DNA: TGCAGCGTTGCGTGGACAGCGAACACTGAAGCTTTCTTT. This codes for CSVAWTANTEAFF.

This clonotype was counted at least ten times. The V and J genes are TRBV12-3 or TRBV12-4 and TRBJ1-1; D may be TRBD1 (5 bases). Between the trimmed V and J ends, which lost 6 bases and 3 bases, there was a span of 11 bases. The CDR3 length is 13 residues. The CDR3 DNA is TGTGCCAGCAGGGGCGGGGGTGACACTGAAGCTTTCTTT. Protein product: CASRGGGDTEAFF.

This clonotype occurred many times. CDR3: CSVGPGAPGELFF. DNA of the CDR3: TGCAGCGTTGGCCCAGGGGCACCCGGGGAGCTGTTTTTT. This chain links TRBV29-1 with TRBJ2-2; D perhaps matches TRBD1 (6 bases). Trimming cost V 4 bases and J 6 bases, with 12 bases left between them. Per germline, CDR1 SQVTM and CDR2 ANQGSEA. The CDR3 runs to 13 residues.

This clonotype has ten or more counts. The chain uses TRBV29-1 and TRBJ2-3, with TRBD2 matching 7 bases. CDR1 and CDR2 from the germline V gene are SQVTM and ANQGSEA. V was pared by 1 base and J by 4 bases, with 2 bases of the junction left unmatched. CDR3 length: 13 amino acids. The CDR3 is CSVEGGSSDTQYF. CDR3 nucleotides: TGCAGCGTTGAAGGCGGGAGCTCAGATACGCAGTATTTT.

This clonotype was counted many times. This chain uses TRBV12-3 or TRBV12-4 with TRBJ1-5; 8 bases map to TRBD1. V lost 4 bases and J lost 4; bases outside the gene matches: 3. This CDR3 spans 14 amino acids. The CDR3 DNA reads TGTGCCAGCAGTTCAGGACAGGGAAATCAGCCCCAGCATTTT. This sequence encodes CASSSGQGNQPQHF.

In its sample, this clonotype was seen many times. V and J are TRBV11-2 and TRBJ2-2; perhaps D is TRBD1 or TRBD2 (5 bases each). V was trimmed by 5 bases and J by 10 bases, leaving 32 bases between them. Germline V lookup: CDR1 SGHAT, CDR2 FQNNGV. The CDR3 consists of 19 residues. The CDR3: CASSPIRSGSEDTGEELFF. For the CDR3, the DNA is TGTGCCAGCAGCCCAATACGGTCCGGGTCCGAGGACACCGGGGAGGAGCTGTTTTTT.

This clonotype was detected ten times or more. The chain has TRBV12-3 or TRBV12-4 and TRBJ2-5; D possibly uses TRBD1 or TRBD2 (5 bases each). V was pared by 6 bases and J by 1 base, with 9 bases between. This CDR3 has 13 amino acids. This CDR3 reads CASRGTVQETQYF. In DNA, the CDR3 is TGTGCCAGCAGAGGGACGGTCCAAGAGACCCAGTACTTC.

This clonotype was counted many times. V is TRBV12-3 or TRBV12-4 and J is TRBJ1-1, with unresolved D. This CDR3 comprises 11 residues. Trimming cost V 6 bases and J 3 bases, with 5 bases left between them. The CDR3 nucleotides read TGTGCCAGCAGGCAGTACACTGAAGCTTTCTTT. Amino acids: CASRQYTEAFF.

This clonotype was seen at least ten times. The chain joins TRBV21-1 to TRBJ2-5. TRBV21-1 is flagged as a pseudogene. This CDR3 is built from 14 residues. In nucleotides, the CDR3 is TGTGCCAGCAGCAAAGGATCGAGCGTAGGGACCCAGTACTTC. It codes for CASSKGSSVGTQYF.

This clonotype was observed many times. V gene TRBV13 combines with J gene TRBJ1-6, with D uncertain. V shed 3 bases and J shed 8 bases, with 5 bases lying between them. The CDR3 covers 12 residues. Germline values: CDR1 PRHDT, CDR2 FYEKMQ (reference sequence). The CDR3 is CASSFADSPLHF. The CDR3 DNA reads as TGTGCCAGCAGCTTCGCGGATTCACCCCTCCACTTT. Full variable domain (remainder filled in from reference TRBV13 and TRBJ1-6): AAGVIQSPRHLIKEKRETATLKCYPIPRHDTVYWYQQGPGQDPQFLISFYEKMQSDKGSIPDRFSAQQFSDYHSELNMSSLELGDSALYFCASSFADSPLHFGNGTRLTVT.

The table lists this clonotype with many counts. The chain joins TRBV29-1 to TRBJ2-1; D might be TRBD2 (6 bases). The CDR3 spans 10 residues. Trimming stripped 3 bases from V and 15 bases from J, with 12 bases between. Germline V gene lookup returns CDR1 SQVTM and CDR2 ANQGSEA. CDR3 loop: CSVDSAGRFF. The CDR3 DNA reads TGCAGCGTTGACTCGGCCGGGAGGTTCTTC.

This clonotype came up many times. This CDR3 is CASSIATPGSQETQYF. The CDR3 nucleotides are TGTGCCAGCAGCATCGCCACCCCGGGAAGCCAAGAGACCCAGTACTTC. This rearrangement joins TRBV11-3 to TRBJ2-5; a weak D match, TRBD2 (5 bases). The germline V gene has CDR1 SGHNT and CDR2 YENEEA. The ends were cut back, 5 bases at V and 1 base at J, with 17 bases in the middle. The CDR3 runs 16 residues.